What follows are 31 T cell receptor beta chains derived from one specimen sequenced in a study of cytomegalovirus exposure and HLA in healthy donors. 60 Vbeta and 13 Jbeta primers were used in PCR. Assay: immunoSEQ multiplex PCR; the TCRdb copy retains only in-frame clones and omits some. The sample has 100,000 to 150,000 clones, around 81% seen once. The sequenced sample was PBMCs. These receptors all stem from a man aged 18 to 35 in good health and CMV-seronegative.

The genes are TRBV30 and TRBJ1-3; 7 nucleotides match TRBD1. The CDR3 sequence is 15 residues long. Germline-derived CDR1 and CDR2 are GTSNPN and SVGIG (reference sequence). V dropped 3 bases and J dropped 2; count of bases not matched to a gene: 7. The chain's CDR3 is CAWREQGSAGNTIYF. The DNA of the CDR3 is TGTGCCTGGAGGGAACAGGGGTCGGCTGGAAACACCATATATTTT. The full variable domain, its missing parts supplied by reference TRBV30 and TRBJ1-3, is SQTIHQWPATLVQPVGSPLSLECTVEGTSNPNLYWYRQAAGRGLQLLFYSVGIGQISSEVPQNLSASRPQDRQFILSSKKLLLSDSGFYLCAWREQGSAGNTIYFGEGSWLTVV.

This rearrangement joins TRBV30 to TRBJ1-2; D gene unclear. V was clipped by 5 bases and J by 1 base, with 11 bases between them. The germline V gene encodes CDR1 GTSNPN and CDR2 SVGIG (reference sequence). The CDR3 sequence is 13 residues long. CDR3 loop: CAWSRDLNYGYTF. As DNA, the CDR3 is TGTGCCTGGTCTCGGGATCTTAACTATGGCTACACCTTC.

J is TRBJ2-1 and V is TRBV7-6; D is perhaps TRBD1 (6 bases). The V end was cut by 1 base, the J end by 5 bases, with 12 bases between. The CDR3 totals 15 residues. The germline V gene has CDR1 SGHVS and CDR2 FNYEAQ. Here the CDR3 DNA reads TGTGCCAGCAGCTTAGTTAGTCGGACAGACAATGAGCAGTTCTTC. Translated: CASSLVSRTDNEQFF.

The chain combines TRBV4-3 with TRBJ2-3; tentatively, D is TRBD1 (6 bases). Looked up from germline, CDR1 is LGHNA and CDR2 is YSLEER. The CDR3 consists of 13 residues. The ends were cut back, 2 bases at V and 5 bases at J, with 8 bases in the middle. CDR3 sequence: CASSQFRGDTQYF. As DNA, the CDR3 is TGCGCCAGCAGCCAATTCAGGGGAGATACGCAGTATTTT.

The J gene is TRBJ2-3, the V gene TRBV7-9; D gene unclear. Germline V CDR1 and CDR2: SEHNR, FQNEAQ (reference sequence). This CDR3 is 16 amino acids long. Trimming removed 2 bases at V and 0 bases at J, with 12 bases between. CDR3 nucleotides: TGTGCCAGCAGCTTATATTCTGCAGGTAGCACAGATACGCAGTATTTT. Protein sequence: CASSLYSAGSTDTQYF.

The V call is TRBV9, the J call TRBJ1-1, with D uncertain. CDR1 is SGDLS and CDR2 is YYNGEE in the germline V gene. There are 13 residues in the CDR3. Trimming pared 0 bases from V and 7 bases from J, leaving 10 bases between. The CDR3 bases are TGTGCCAGCAGCGTAGCCCCCGGGGATGAAGCTTTCTTT. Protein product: CASSVAPGDEAFF.

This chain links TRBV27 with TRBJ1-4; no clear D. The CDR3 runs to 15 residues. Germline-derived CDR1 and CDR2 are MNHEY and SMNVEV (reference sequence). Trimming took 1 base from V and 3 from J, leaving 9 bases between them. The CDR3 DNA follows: TGTGCCAGCAGTTTATGGTCGCAGGCTAATGAAAAACTGTTTTTT. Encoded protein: CASSLWSQANEKLFF.

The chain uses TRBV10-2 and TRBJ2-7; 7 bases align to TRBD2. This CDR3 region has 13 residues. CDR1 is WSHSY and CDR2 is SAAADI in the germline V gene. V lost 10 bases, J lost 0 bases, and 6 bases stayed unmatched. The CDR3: CAITSDTSYEQYF. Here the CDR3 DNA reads TGCGCCATAACTAGCGACACCTCCTACGAGCAGTACTTC.

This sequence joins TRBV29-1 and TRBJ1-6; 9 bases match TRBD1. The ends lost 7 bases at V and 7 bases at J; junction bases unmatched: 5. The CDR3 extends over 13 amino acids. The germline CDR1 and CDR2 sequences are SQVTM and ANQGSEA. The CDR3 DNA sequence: TGCAGCGCCCGACAGGGGGACAATTCACCCCTCCACTTT. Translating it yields CSARQGDNSPLHF.

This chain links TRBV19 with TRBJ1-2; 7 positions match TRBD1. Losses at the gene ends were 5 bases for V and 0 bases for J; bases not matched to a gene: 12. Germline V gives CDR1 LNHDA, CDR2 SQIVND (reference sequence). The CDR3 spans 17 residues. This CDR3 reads CASSPLGTANANYGYTF. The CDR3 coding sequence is TGTGCCAGTAGTCCTCTGGGGACAGCGAATGCTAACTATGGCTACACCTTC.

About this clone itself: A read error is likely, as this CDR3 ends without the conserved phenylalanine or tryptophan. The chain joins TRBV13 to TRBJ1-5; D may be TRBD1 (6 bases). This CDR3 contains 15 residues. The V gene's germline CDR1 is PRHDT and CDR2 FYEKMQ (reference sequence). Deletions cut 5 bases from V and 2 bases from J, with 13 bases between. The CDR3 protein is CASSGGEGRNQPQHL. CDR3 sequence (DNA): TGTGCCAGCAGCGGGGGCGAAGGTCGCAATCAGCCCCAGCATCTT.

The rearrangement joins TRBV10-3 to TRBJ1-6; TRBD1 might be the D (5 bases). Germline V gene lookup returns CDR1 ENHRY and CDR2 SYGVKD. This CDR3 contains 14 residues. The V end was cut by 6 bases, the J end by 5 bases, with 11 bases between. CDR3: CAIRGGIDNSPLHF. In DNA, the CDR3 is TGTGCCATCAGGGGGGGGATCGATAATTCACCCCTCCACTTT.

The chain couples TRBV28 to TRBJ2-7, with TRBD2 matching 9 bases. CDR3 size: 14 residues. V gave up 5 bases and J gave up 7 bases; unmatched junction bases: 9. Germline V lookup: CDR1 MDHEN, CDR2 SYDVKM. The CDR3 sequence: CASSPPVAGVEQYF. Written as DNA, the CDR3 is TGTGCCAGCAGTCCCCCGGTAGCGGGGGTTGAGCAGTACTTC. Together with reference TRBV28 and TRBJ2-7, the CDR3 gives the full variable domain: DVKVTQSSRYLVKRTGEKVFLECVQDMDHENMFWYRQDPGLGLRLIYFSYDVKMKEKGDIPEGYSVSREKKERFSLILESASTNQTSMYLCASSPPVAGVEQYFGPGTRLTVT.

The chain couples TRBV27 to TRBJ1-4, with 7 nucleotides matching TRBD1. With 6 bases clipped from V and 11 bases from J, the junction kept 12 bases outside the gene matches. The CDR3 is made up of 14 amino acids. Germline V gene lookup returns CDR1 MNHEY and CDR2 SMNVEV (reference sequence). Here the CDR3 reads CASSLRQGPKKLFF. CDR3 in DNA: TGTGCCAGCAGCCTACGACAGGGCCCTAAGAAACTGTTTTTT.

The CDR3 DNA reads TGCGCCAGCACAGGGATAGACAAGTACAATGGCTACACCTTC. Translating it yields CASTGIDKYNGYTF. This chain uses TRBV5-1 with TRBJ1-2; a weak D match, TRBD1 (5 bases). CDR3 length: 14 amino acids. Germline CDR1 SGHRS, CDR2 YFSETQ. V lost 6 bases to trimming and J lost 6 bases, with 18 bases between them.

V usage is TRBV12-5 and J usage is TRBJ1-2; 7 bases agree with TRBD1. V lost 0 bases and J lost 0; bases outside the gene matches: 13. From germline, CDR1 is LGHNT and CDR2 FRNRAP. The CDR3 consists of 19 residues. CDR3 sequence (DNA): TGTGCTAGTGGTTTGGTACTGGGACAGACACTACTCACTAACTATGGCTACACCTTC. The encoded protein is CASGLVLGQTLLTNYGYTF.

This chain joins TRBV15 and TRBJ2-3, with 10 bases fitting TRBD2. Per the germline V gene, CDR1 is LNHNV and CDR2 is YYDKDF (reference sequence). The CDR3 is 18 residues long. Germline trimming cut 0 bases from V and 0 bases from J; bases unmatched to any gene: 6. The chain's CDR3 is CATSRDLSGGLSTDTQYF. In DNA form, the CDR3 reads TGTGCCACCAGCAGAGATCTTAGCGGGGGGCTTAGCACAGATACGCAGTATTTT.

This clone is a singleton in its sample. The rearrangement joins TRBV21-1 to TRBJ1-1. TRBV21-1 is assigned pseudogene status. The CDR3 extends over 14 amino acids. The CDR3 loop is CASSRGVKNTEAFF. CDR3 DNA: TGTGCCAGCAGCAGGGGGGTCAAAAACACTGAAGCTTTCTTT.

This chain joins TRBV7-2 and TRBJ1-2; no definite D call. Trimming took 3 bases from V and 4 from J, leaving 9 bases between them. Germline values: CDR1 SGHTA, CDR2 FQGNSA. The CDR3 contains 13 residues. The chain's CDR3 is CASSLSGIYGYTF. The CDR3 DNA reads TGTGCCAGCAGCTTGAGCGGCATCTATGGCTACACCTTC. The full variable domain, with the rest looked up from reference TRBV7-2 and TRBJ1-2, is GAGVSQSPSNKVTEKGKDVELRCDPISGHTALYWYRQSLGQGLEFLIYFQGNSAPDKSGLPSDRFSAERTGGSVSTLTIQRTQQEDSAVYLCASSLSGIYGYTFGSGTRLTVV.

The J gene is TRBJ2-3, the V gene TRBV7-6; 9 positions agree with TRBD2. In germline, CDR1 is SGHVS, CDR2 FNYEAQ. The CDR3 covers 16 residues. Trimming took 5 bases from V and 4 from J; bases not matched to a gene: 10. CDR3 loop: CASSPLSGGSADTQYF. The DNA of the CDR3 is TGTGCCAGCAGCCCGCTGAGCGGGGGGAGCGCAGATACGCAGTATTTT.

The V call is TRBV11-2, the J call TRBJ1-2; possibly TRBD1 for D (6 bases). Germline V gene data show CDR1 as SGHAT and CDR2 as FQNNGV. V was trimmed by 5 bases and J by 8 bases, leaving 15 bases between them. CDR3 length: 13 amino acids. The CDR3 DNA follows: TGTGCCAGCAGCCTTCGGGGGGCCGAGGGCTACACCTTC. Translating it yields CASSLRGAEGYTF.

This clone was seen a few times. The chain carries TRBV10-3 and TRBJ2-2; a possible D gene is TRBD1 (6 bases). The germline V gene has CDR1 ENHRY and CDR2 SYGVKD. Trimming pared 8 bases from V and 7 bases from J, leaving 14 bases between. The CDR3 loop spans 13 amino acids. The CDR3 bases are TGTGCCATCCTACGCGACAGGCACGGGGAGCTGTTTTTT. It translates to CAILRDRHGELFF.

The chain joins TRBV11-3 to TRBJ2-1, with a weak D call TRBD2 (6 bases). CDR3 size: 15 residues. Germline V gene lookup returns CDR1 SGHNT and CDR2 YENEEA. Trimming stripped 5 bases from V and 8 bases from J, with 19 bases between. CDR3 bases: TGTGCCAGCAGCCCCGGACTAATGATTGGGGATGAGCAGTTCTTC. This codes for CASSPGLMIGDEQFF.

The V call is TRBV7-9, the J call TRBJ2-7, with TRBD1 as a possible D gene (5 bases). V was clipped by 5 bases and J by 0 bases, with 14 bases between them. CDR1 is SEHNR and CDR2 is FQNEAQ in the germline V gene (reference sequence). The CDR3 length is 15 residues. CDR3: CASSPFLDSSYEQYF. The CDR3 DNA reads TGTGCCAGCAGCCCCTTCCTTGACAGCTCCTACGAGCAGTACTTC.

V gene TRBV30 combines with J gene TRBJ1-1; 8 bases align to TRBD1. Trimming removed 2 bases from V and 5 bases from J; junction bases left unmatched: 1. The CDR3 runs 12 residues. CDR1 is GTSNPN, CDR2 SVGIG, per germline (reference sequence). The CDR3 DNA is TGTGCCTGGAGTTGGGACAGGACTGAAGCTTTCTTT. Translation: CAWSWDRTEAFF.

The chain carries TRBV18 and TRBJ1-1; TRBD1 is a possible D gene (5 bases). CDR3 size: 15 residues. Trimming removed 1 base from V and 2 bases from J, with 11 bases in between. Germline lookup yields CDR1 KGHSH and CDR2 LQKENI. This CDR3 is CASSPRKGLNTEAFF. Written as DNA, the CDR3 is TGTGCCAGCTCACCACGGAAGGGGCTCAACACTGAAGCTTTCTTT.

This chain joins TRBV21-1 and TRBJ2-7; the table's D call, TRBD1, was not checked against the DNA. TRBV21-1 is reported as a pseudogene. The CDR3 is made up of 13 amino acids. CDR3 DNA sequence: TGTGCCAGCAGCGCCGGCAGGGGCTACGAGCAGTACTTC. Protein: CASSAGRGYEQYF.

CDR3 loop: CASSGTQGENTEAFF. The CDR3 DNA sequence: TGTGCCAGCAGCGGCACACAGGGGGAGAACACTGAAGCTTTCTTT. The chain combines TRBV9 with TRBJ1-1; TRBD1 matches at 8 bases. V shed 3 bases and J 1 base; nucleotides not matched to a gene: 5. The length of the CDR3 is 15 residues. The germline gives CDR1 SGDLS, CDR2 YYNGEE.

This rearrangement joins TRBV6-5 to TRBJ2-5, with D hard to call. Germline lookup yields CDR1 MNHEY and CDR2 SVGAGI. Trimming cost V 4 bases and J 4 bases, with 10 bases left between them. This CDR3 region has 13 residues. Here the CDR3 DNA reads TGTGCCAGCAGTTTCCTCGGTTCAGAGACCCAGTACTTC. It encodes CASSFLGSETQYF.

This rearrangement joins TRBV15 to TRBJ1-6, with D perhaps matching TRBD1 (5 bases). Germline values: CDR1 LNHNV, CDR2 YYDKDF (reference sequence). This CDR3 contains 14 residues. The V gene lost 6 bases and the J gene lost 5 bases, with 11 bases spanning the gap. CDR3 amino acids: CATRSQGDNSPLHF. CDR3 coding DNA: TGTGCCACCAGGTCGCAGGGCGATAATTCACCCCTCCACTTT.

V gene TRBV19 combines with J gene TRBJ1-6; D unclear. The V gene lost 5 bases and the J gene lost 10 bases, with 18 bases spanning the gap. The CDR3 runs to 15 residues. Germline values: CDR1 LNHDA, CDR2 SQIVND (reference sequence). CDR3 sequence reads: CASSGPGERGSPLHF. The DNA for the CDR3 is TGTGCCAGTAGTGGGCCGGGAGAACGGGGATCACCCCTCCACTTT.